This is a list of T cell receptor beta chains from one sample in a study of T cells in Graves' hyperthyroidism and ophthalmopathy. TCRdb processed the multiplex PCR reads anew with MiXCR; each CDR3 protein has one entry. The profile shows 550,000 to 600,000 distinct CDR3 sequences, approximately 44% of them singletons. The specimen was peripheral blood or thyroid tissue (not recorded which). These receptors were obtained from an adult woman with Graves' disease, either hyperthyroidism or ophthalmopathy (not recorded which). CDR3s include the opening cysteine and the closing phenylalanine or tryptophan. D genes are given only for firm matches. Only part of the rows carry a size: once, few, many, or a class if the clone is expanded.

cdr3_aa,cdr3_nt,v_call,d_call,j_call,clone_size
CASSFDRGRETQYF,TGTGCCAGCAGCTTCGACAGGGGTCGGGAGACCCAGTACTTC,TRBV7-6,TRBD1,TRBJ2-5,NA
CATRTDQDRGREAQYF,TGTGCCACCCGAACCGATCAGGACAGGGGAAGGGAGGCCCAGTACTTC,TRBV15,TRBD1,TRBJ2-5,NA
CASSSDRASSETQHF,TGTGCTAGCAGCTCCGACAGGGCAAGTTCGGAGACCCAGCATTTT,TRBV7-7,TRBD1,TRBJ1-5,NA
CASSFDLIRGSNQPQHF,TGTGCCAGCAGCTTTGATTTGATCCGTGGTAGCAATCAGCCCCAGCATTTT,TRBV7-9,NA,TRBJ1-5,NA
CASRPGANYGYTF,TGTGCCAGCAGGCCCGGGGCGAACTATGGCTACACCTTC,TRBV2,NA,TRBJ1-2,NA
CASSSTGGWEKLFF,TGTGCCAGCAGCTCCACAGGGGGCTGGGAAAAACTGTTTTTT,TRBV7-6,TRBD1,TRBJ1-4,once
CASSLSGSGGYEQYF,TGTGCCAGCAGCTTAAGCGGGAGTGGTGGCTACGAGCAGTACTTC,TRBV12-3/TRBV12-4,TRBD2,TRBJ2-7,many
CASSFRTVGYYGYTF,TGTGCCAGCAGTTTTAGGACAGTAGGCTACTATGGCTACACCTTC,TRBV6-1,NA,TRBJ1-2,many
CASSLISTRDWTYEQYF,TGTGCCAGCAGCTTGATAAGTACGAGAGATTGGACCTACGAGCAGTACTTC,TRBV11-2,NA,TRBJ2-7,NA
CSVVARPYEQYF,TGCAGCGTTGTGGCCAGACCCTACGAGCAGTACTTC,TRBV29-1,NA,TRBJ2-7,NA
CASSLDPGVQETQYF,TGTGCCAGCAGCTTAGATCCGGGAGTCCAAGAGACCCAGTACTTC,TRBV11-2,NA,TRBJ2-5,NA
CATSRGVGERYF,TGTGCCACCAGCAGAGGAGTGGGGGAGCGGTACTTC,TRBV15,NA,TRBJ2-7,once
CASLTPSQETQYF,TGTGCGAGCTTAACCCCGTCCCAAGAGACCCAGTACTTC,TRBV7-9,NA,TRBJ2-5,NA
CASRTGGVDEKLFF,TGTGCCAGCAGGACCGGGGGGGTGGATGAAAAACTGTTTTTT,TRBV6-4,NA,TRBJ1-4,NA
CASMEILNTGELFF,TGTGCCAGCATGGAGATCTTAAACACCGGGGAGCTGTTTTTT,TRBV2,NA,TRBJ2-2,many
CAISESHGSPQHF,TGTGCCATCAGTGAGTCTCATGGGTCGCCCCAGCATTTT,TRBV10-3,NA,TRBJ1-5,many
CASSDTARFYEQYF,TGTGCCAGCAGTGACACGGCAAGATTCTACGAGCAGTACTTC,TRBV2,NA,TRBJ2-7,many
CATRRDNIEAFF,TGTGCCACCAGAAGGGATAATATTGAAGCTTTCTTT,TRBV15,NA,TRBJ1-1,few
CASSAIGLGETQYF,TGTGCCAGCAGTGCAATAGGGCTGGGAGAGACCCAGTACTTC,TRBV2,NA,TRBJ2-5,NA
CASSPGRARGELFF,TGTGCCAGCAGTCCGGGCAGGGCTCGAGGGGAGCTGTTTTTT,TRBV12-3/TRBV12-4,NA,TRBJ2-2,NA
CASRVASGTSYGYTF,TGTGCCAGCAGGGTTGCTAGCGGGACGTCCTATGGCTACACCTTC,TRBV12-3/TRBV12-4,NA,TRBJ1-2,NA
CASRYTGGPPKTQYF,TGTGCCAGCAGATACACAGGGGGACCCCCGAAGACCCAGTACTTC,TRBV4-2,TRBD1,TRBJ2-5,many
CASRDDTEHDYGYTF,TGTGCCAGCAGGGACGACACAGAACATGACTATGGCTACACCTTC,TRBV6-6,NA,TRBJ1-2,many
CAINIGALRGLGYTF,TGTGCCATCAACATAGGAGCATTAAGAGGGCTGGGCTACACCTTC,TRBV10-3,NA,TRBJ1-2,NA
CSVGGPLAFF,TGCAGCGTTGGAGGACCTTTAGCTTTCTTT,TRBV29-1,NA,TRBJ1-1,many
CATSLDGQETQYF,TGTGCCACCAGCCTAGACGGCCAAGAGACCCAGTACTTC,TRBV15,NA,TRBJ2-5,NA
CATSADGTTEAFF,TGTGCCACCAGTGCAGATGGGACCACTGAAGCTTTCTTT,TRBV24-1,NA,TRBJ1-1,many
CASALQGLRYEQYF,TGTGCCAGCGCTTTACAGGGGTTGAGATACGAGCAGTACTTC,TRBV12-3/TRBV12-4,TRBD1,TRBJ2-7,many
CASSPDRGYYEQYF,TGTGCCAGCAGTCCTGACAGGGGATACTACGAGCAGTACTTC,TRBV7-9,TRBD1,TRBJ2-7,NA
CAISGGQQAGGETQYF,TGTGCCATCAGTGGGGGACAGCAAGCGGGAGGGGAGACCCAGTACTTC,TRBV10-3,TRBD2,TRBJ2-5,NA
CASSLSSGTANYGYTF,TGCGCCAGCAGCTTAAGTTCCGGGACAGCTAACTATGGCTACACCTTC,TRBV5-1,TRBD1,TRBJ1-2,many
CASSIRLDGEAFF,TGTGCCAGCAGCATACGACTCGACGGGGAAGCTTTCTTT,TRBV7-2,NA,TRBJ1-1,NA
CASSPLKQGELEQYF,TGTGCCAGCAGCCCGTTAAAACAGGGAGAACTCGAGCAGTACTTC,TRBV7-9,NA,TRBJ2-7,few
CASSPGQGGSRELFF,TGTGCCAGCAGCCCGGGACAGGGGGGCTCCAGGGAGCTGTTTTTT,TRBV12-3/TRBV12-4,TRBD1,TRBJ2-2,many
CASRQGEGNYGYTF,TGTGCCAGCAGACAGGGGGAGGGAAACTATGGCTACACCTTC,TRBV25-1,TRBD1,TRBJ1-2,NA
CASSQGVPAEAFF,TGTGCCAGCAGCCAGGGGGTTCCGGCTGAAGCTTTCTTT,TRBV7-2,TRBD1,TRBJ1-1,NA
CASSPRGYYGYTF,TGTGCCAGCAGTCCCCGGGGCTACTATGGCTACACCTTC,TRBV27,NA,TRBJ1-2,many
CASSMYAGSDYGYTF,TGCGCCAGCAGCATGTACGCGGGGAGTGACTATGGCTACACCTTC,TRBV10-2,NA,TRBJ1-2,once
CASSSTLSPMAEAFF,TGTGCCAGCAGCTCGACCCTAAGCCCCATGGCTGAAGCTTTCTTT,TRBV7-2,NA,TRBJ1-1,NA
CASSLASLSDTQYF,TGTGCCAGCAGCTTAGCGTCCTTATCAGATACGCAGTATTTT,TRBV13,NA,TRBJ2-3,NA
CASSQGGRAFF,TGCGCCAGCAGCCAGGGGGGAAGAGCTTTCTTT,TRBV4-1,NA,TRBJ1-1,many
CASSRGDSGNTIYF,TGTGCCAGCAGCCGAGGAGACTCTGGAAACACCATATATTTT,TRBV11-2,NA,TRBJ1-3,NA
CSVEKGAAGNTIYF,TGCAGCGTTGAAAAGGGGGCGGCTGGAAACACCATATATTTT,TRBV29-1,TRBD1,TRBJ1-3,NA
CASSLRGREETQYF,TGTGCCAGCAGCCTCCGCGGGAGGGAAGAGACCCAGTACTTC,TRBV27,TRBD2,TRBJ2-5,many
CASSLARGGLSGANVLTF,TGCGCCAGCAGCTTGGCCCGGGGGGGGCTCTCTGGGGCCAACGTCCTGACTTTC,TRBV5-1,TRBD2,TRBJ2-6,many
CASSPTGGLGNQPQHF,TGTGCCAGCAGCCCGACAGGGGGCTTAGGCAATCAGCCCCAGCATTTT,TRBV12-3/TRBV12-4,TRBD1,TRBJ1-5,once
CASSLEALGELYF,TGTGCCAGCAGCTTAGAAGCATTAGGGGAGCTGTACTTC,TRBV7-9,NA,TRBJ2-7,NA
CSVEGETGSGYTF,TGCAGCGTTGAAGGTGAGACAGGGTCCGGCTACACCTTC,TRBV29-1,TRBD1,TRBJ1-2,NA
CASSLRQGNGYTF,TGTGCCAGCAGCTTGCGACAGGGGAATGGCTACACCTTC,TRBV7-3,TRBD1,TRBJ1-2,many
CASSLLSGGGMNTEAFF,TGTGCCAGCAGCCTACTCTCCGGGGGGGGCATGAACACTGAAGCTTTCTTT,TRBV5-5,NA,TRBJ1-1,many
CASSQREGNQPQHF,TGCGCCAGCAGCCAACGGGAAGGTAATCAGCCCCAGCATTTT,TRBV4-1,NA,TRBJ1-5,many
CASKSSQTQSNSPLHF,TGTGCCAGCAAAAGCTCCCAGACGCAATCCAATTCACCCCTCCACTTT,TRBV2,NA,TRBJ1-6,NA
CATGDGTNYGYTF,TGTGCCACCGGGGACGGTACTAACTATGGCTACACCTTC,TRBV24-1,NA,TRBJ1-2,NA
CAISEGGQGPYEQYF,TGTGCCATCAGTGAGGGTGGACAGGGACCCTACGAGCAGTACTTC,TRBV10-3,TRBD1,TRBJ2-7,NA
CAKGKQGNTEAFF,TGTGCCAAGGGAAAACAGGGAAACACTGAAGCTTTCTTT,TRBV14,NA,TRBJ1-1,NA